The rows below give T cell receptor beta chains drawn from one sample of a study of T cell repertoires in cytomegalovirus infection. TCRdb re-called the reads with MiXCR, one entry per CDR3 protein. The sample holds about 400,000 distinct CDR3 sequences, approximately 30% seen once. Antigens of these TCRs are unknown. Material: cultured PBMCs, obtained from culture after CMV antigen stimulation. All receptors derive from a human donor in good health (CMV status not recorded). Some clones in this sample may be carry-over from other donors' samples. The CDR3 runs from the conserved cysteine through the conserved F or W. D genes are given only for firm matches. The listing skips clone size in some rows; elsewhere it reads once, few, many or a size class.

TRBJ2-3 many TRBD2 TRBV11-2 CASSIRTSGSRPDTQYF TGTGCCAGCAGCATCCGGACTAGCGGGAGTAGGCCAGATACGCAGTATTTT
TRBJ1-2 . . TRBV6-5 CASSYSPGTRLNYGYTF TGTGCCAGCAGTTACTCACCGGGGACTAGGTTGAACTATGGCTACACCTTC
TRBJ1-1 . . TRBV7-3 CASSQTPNSDNTEAFF TGTGCCAGCAGTCAAACCCCCAACAGTGATAACACTGAAGCTTTCTTT
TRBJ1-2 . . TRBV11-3 CASSFEWDYGYTF TGTGCCAGCAGCTTTGAATGGGACTATGGCTACACCTTC
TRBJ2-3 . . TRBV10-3 CAISEPMVGRDSSTDTQYF TGTGCCATCAGTGAGCCGATGGTCGGGAGAGACTCTAGCACAGATACGCAGTATTTT
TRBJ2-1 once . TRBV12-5 CASGFVNRPGSQFF TGTGCTAGTGGTTTTGTCAACCGCCCTGGTTCCCAGTTCTTC
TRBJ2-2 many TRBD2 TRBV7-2 CASSRGLALAGELFF TGTGCCAGCAGCAGGGGACTAGCCTTGGCCGGGGAGCTGTTTTTT
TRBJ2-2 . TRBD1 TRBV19 CASIIGTGANTGELFF TGTGCCAGTATCATCGGGACAGGGGCTAACACCGGGGAGCTGTTTTTT
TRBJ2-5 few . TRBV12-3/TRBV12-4 CASSPTTGGQETQYF TGTGCCAGCAGTCCTACGACAGGCGGACAAGAGACCCAGTACTTC
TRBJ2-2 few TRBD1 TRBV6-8 CASSYSWTGGSGELFF TGTGCCAGCAGTTACTCGTGGACAGGGGGATCCGGGGAGCTGTTTTTT
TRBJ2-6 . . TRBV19 CASNLGRDLLFSGANVLTF TGTGCCAGTAATTTAGGGCGGGACTTACTCTTCTCTGGGGCCAACGTCCTGACTTTC
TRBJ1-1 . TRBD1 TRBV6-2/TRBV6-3 CASSPSRDRGPRTEAFF TGTGCCAGCAGTCCTAGCCGGGACAGGGGGCCAAGGACTGAAGCTTTCTTT
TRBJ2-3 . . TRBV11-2 CASRRLIWGLSTDTQYF TGTGCCAGCAGACGACTTATTTGGGGGTTAAGCACAGATACGCAGTATTTT
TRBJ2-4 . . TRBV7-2 CASSLVQGSGIQYF TGTGCCAGCAGCTTAGTCCAGGGGTCGGGCATTCAGTACTTC
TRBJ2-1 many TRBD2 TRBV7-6 CASSLAGTSGRNEQFF TGTGCCAGCAGCTTGGCCGGGACTAGCGGGAGGAATGAGCAGTTCTTC
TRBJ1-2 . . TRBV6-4 CASRSLINYGYTF TGTGCCAGCAGGTCCCTAATTAACTATGGCTACACCTTC
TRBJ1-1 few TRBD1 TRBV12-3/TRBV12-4 CASSPRQGFSEAFF TGTGCCAGCAGTCCACGACAGGGATTCTCTGAAGCTTTCTTT
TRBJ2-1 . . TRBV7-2 CASSLWEGGNEQFF TGTGCCAGCAGCCTTTGGGAAGGGGGTAATGAGCAGTTCTTC
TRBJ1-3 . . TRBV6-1 CASSSLGVVGNTIYF TGTGCCAGCAGTTCCCTGGGGGTGGTTGGAAACACCATATATTTT
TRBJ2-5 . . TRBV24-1 CATSDTPGQETQYF TGTGCCACCAGTGATACTCCAGGGCAAGAGACCCAGTACTTC
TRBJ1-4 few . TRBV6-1 CASSERRGIF TGTGCCAGCAGTGAAAGGCGGGGGATCTTT
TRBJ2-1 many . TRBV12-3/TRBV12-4 CASSFKRRSPGNEQFF TGTGCCAGCAGTTTTAAGCGGCGGTCCCCGGGGAATGAGCAGTTCTTC
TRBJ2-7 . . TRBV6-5 CASSQRVAYEQYF TGTGCCAGCAGCCAACGGGTCGCCTACGAGCAGTACTTC
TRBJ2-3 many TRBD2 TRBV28 CASGGGWADTQYF TGTGCCAGTGGGGGGGGGTGGGCAGATACGCAGTATTTT
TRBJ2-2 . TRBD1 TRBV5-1 CASSSGQGVSGELFF TGCGCCAGCAGCTCCGGACAGGGGGTTTCTGGGGAGCTGTTTTTT
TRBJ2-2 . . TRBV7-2 CASSLRGELFF TGTGCCAGCAGCTTGAGGGGGGAGCTGTTTTTT
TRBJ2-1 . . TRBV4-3 CASSQAQGSYNEQFF TGCGCCAGCAGCCAAGCACAGGGCTCCTACAATGAGCAGTTCTTC
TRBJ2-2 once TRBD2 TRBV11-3 CASSLQGRWREIGNTGELFF TGTGCCAGCAGCTTACAAGGGCGGTGGCGGGAGATTGGGAACACCGGGGAGCTGTTTTTT
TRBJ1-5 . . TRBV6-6 CASSTPGGGPNQPQHF TGTGCCAGCAGTACCCCGGGCGGGGGCCCTAATCAGCCCCAGCATTTT
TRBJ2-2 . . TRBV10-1 CASSDFRAENTGELFF TGCGCCAGCAGTGACTTTAGGGCTGAGAACACCGGGGAGCTGTTTTTT
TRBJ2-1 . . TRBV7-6 CASSPRLHSYNEQFF TGTGCCAGCAGCCCGCGGTTACACTCCTACAATGAGCAGTTCTTC
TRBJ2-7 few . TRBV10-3 CAISQVSYEQYF TGTGCCATCTCACAGGTGTCCTACGAGCAGTACTTC
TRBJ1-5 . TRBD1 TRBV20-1 CSAVTRDRGYQPQHF TGCAGTGCCGTAACTAGGGACAGGGGATATCAGCCCCAGCATTTT
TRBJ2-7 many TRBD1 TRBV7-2 CASSRRTGYEQYF TGTGCCAGCAGCCGACGGACAGGCTACGAGCAGTACTTC
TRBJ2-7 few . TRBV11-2 CASSLGVQASASSYEQYF TGTGCCAGCAGCTTAGGGGTTCAGGCTAGCGCGAGCTCCTACGAGCAGTACTTC
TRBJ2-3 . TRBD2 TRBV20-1 CSANRPGLAGGPTDTQYF TGCAGTGCTAACAGGCCGGGACTAGCGGGAGGGCCAACAGATACGCAGTATTTT
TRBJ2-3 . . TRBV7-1 CASSDYSFTQYF TGTGCCAGCAGCGATTACAGCTTTACGCAGTATTTT
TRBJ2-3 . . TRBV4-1 CASSQEMPDTQYF TGCGCCAGCAGCCAAGAAATGCCAGATACGCAGTATTTT
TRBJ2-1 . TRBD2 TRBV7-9 CASSLRLAGLSNEQFF TGTGCCAGCAGCTTAAGACTAGCGGGACTCAGCAATGAGCAGTTCTTC
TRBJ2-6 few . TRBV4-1 CASSQGHGGSGANVLTF TGTGCCAGCAGCCAAGGCCACGGCGGCTCTGGGGCCAACGTCCTGACTTTC
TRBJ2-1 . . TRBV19 CASRIDTNPYNEQFF TGTGCCAGTAGGATAGACACAAACCCCTACAATGAGCAGTTCTTC